The 9 T cell receptor beta chains reported below all come from one sample, sequenced in a study of cytomegalovirus exposure and HLA in healthy donors. The PCR had 60 Vbeta and 13 Jbeta primers. TCRdb keeps only in-frame clones here, not all; method: immunoSEQ multiplex PCR. Here the sample spans some 190,000 clones, more than 75% being singletons. Sequenced: PBMCs. Receptors originate from a woman between 25 and 40 years old in good health and CMV-seropositive.

This chain connects TRBV6-5 to TRBJ2-7; perhaps TRBD2 as D (6 bases). CDR3 length: 15 amino acids. The germline V and J ends were trimmed by 2 bases and 3 bases, with 14 bases remaining between them. Germline loops: CDR1 MNHEY, CDR2 SVGAGI. The CDR3 loop is CASSYGLTSYYEQYF. CDR3 DNA: TGTGCCAGCAGTTACGGCCTGACTAGTTACTACGAGCAGTACTTC.

V is TRBV2 and J is TRBJ1-1, with D unresolved. The V and J ends lost 3 bases and 0 bases respectively, with 11 bases between them. CDR1 SNHLY and CDR2 FYNNEI come from the germline V gene. This CDR3 spans 15 amino acids. This chain's CDR3 is CASSDDTVMNTEAFF. The CDR3 DNA sequence: TGTGCCAGCAGTGACGATACGGTGATGAACACTGAAGCTTTCTTT.

To note about this clone: Other DNA sequences from this sample encode an identical CDR3 as well. V is TRBV6-1 and J is TRBJ1-5; 9 bases agree with TRBD1. The CDR3 runs 14 residues. Germline loops: CDR1 MNHNS, CDR2 SASEGT. V shed 5 bases, J shed 7 bases, and the junction held 6 bases outside the gene matches. This CDR3 is CASSLGQGGQPQHF. In nucleotides, the CDR3 is TGTGCCAGCAGTCTGGGACAGGGAGGCCAGCCCCAGCATTTT.

In DNA, the CDR3 is TGTGCCAGCAGTTCTACAGGGGGCGTTGGCACGACTGAAGCTTTCTTT. This gives the protein CASSSTGGVGTTEAFF. The rearrangement joins TRBV2 to TRBJ1-1, with 9 bases fitting TRBD1. The CDR3 runs 16 residues. Germline V gene sequence: CDR1 SNHLY, CDR2 FYNNEI. Unmatched junction bases numbered 12, after V lost 5 bases and J lost 5 bases.

The chain employs TRBV7-8 and TRBJ1-5, with D uncertain. The CDR3 runs to 14 residues. Trimming removed 1 base from V and 5 bases from J, with 9 bases in between. Germline CDR1 is SGHVS and CDR2 is FQNEAQ. This chain's CDR3 is CASSLVDWDQPQHF. The CDR3 nucleotides read TGTGCCAGCAGCTTAGTTGACTGGGATCAGCCCCAGCATTTT.

The chain recombines TRBV12-5 with TRBJ2-1, with D possibly matching TRBD1 (6 bases). Germline V gives CDR1 LGHNT, CDR2 FRNRAP. V was cut by 2 bases and J by 12 bases, with 17 bases left in between. The CDR3 is made up of 14 amino acids. The CDR3 sequence is CASGLTKGVFAQFF. CDR3 nucleotide sequence: TGTGCTAGTGGTTTGACTAAGGGGGTCTTTGCGCAGTTCTTC.

The V and J genes are TRBV30 and TRBJ2-1, with 7 bases identical to TRBD2. The CDR3 has 15 residues. Germline-derived CDR1 and CDR2 are GTSNPN and SVGIG (reference sequence). V lost 0 bases to trimming and J lost 6 bases; unmatched junction nucleotides: 8. The CDR3 DNA sequence: TGTGCCTGGAGTGTTGGGCTAGCGGTTTTCAATGAGCAGTTCTTC. Its protein is CAWSVGLAVFNEQFF.

V is TRBV10-3 and J is TRBJ1-3; 11 bases are shared with TRBD1. V shed 4 bases, J shed 7 bases, and the junction held 3 bases outside the gene matches. This CDR3 has 14 residues. Germline loops: CDR1 ENHRY, CDR2 SYGVKD. The CDR3 protein is CAISGGTGGNTIYF. The CDR3 region has the DNA TGTGCCATCAGTGGAGGGACAGGGGGGAACACCATATATTTT.

This clone was counted between two and nine times. The J gene is TRBJ1-2, the V gene TRBV12-1; TRBD1 was called by the table and not checked on the DNA. TRBV12-1 is labeled a pseudogene. The CDR3 consists of 15 residues. The CDR3 here is CASSGGTGKHYGYTF. In DNA form, the CDR3 reads TGTGCCAGCAGCGGAGGGACAGGCAAACACTATGGCTACACCTTC.